A single sample gave rise to the 27 T cell receptor beta chains below, sequenced in a study of blood T cell repertoires in COVID-19. Libraries were prepared by immunoSEQ multiplex PCR; TCRdb keeps only in-frame clonotypes and omits some of them. The sample consists of around 140,000 clones, 84% of them appearing once. Sequencing was done on a sample of peripheral blood. These receptors were collected from a human donor in a cohort sampled during active COVID-19.

The table lists this clone with a count of one. The rearrangement links TRBV18 to TRBJ2-5, with TRBD2 matching 14 bases. CDR3 length: 18 amino acids. Germline V CDR1 and CDR2: KGHSH, LQKENI. The ends lost 6 bases at V and 0 bases at J; junction bases unmatched: 9. The CDR3, as DNA: TGTGCCAGCTCTCTCGGACTAGCGGGAGGTCGGGACCAAGAGACCCAGTACTTC. Translated, it gives CASSLGLAGGRDQETQYF.

The gene calls are TRBV6-5 and TRBJ2-1, with TRBD1 matching over 9 bases. Looked up from germline, CDR1 is MNHEY and CDR2 is SVGAGI. The junction had 10 bases not matched to a gene; V was cut back by 5 bases and J by 8 bases. The CDR3 has 15 amino acids. The CDR3 nucleotides are TGTGCCAGCAGTACCCCGGGACAGGGCCCTCATGAGCAGTTCTTC. Translation gives CASSTPGQGPHEQFF.

This CDR3 reads CASSLGGLGLNTIYF. The CDR3, as DNA: TGTGCCAGCAGCTTAGGGGGCCTCGGGTTAAACACCATATATTTT. The chain employs TRBV7-2 and TRBJ1-3, with D possibly TRBD1 on 5 matching bases. In germline, CDR1 is SGHTA, CDR2 FQGNSA. The CDR3 spans 15 residues. V was shortened by 1 base and J by 6 bases, with 13 bases between the two germline ends.

The chain couples TRBV29-1 to TRBJ1-1; D unclear. The germline gives CDR1 SQVTM, CDR2 ANQGSEA. The V end lost 3 bases, the J end lost 4 bases, and 9 bases lay between the germline ends. CDR3 length equals 12 residues. DNA of the CDR3: TGCAGCGTTGACGTGTCAGGCACTGAAGCTTTCTTT. This encodes CSVDVSGTEAFF.

This chain links TRBV6-2 or TRBV6-3 with TRBJ2-5; 8 positions match TRBD2. V trimming: 6 bases; J trimming: 7 bases; junction bases outside the gene matches: 10. CDR1 and CDR2 (germline): MNHEY, SVGEGT. The CDR3 loop spans 14 amino acids. CDR3 protein: CASSDGRASGTQYF. CDR3 bases: TGTGCCAGCAGCGACGGGAGGGCCTCGGGGACCCAGTACTTC.

The V call is TRBV5-1, the J call TRBJ2-5; 12 bases match TRBD2. This CDR3 spans 17 amino acids. Trimming took 0 bases from V and 5 from J; bases not matched to a gene: 8. CDR1 is SGHRS, CDR2 YFSETQ, per germline. CDR3 loop: CASSLVPSGGAGETQYF. CDR3 coding DNA: TGCGCCAGCAGCTTGGTCCCTAGCGGGGGGGCCGGGGAGACCCAGTACTTC.

The chain employs TRBV5-5 and TRBJ2-1, with TRBD2 matching 7 bases. The CDR3 length is 15 residues. The trim removed 4 bases at V and 8 bases at J, leaving 12 bases unmatched. Germline CDR1 SGHKS, CDR2 YYEKEE (reference sequence). The CDR3 spells CASSLTGALADEQFF. The CDR3, as DNA: TGTGCCAGCAGCCTCACCGGGGCCCTAGCGGATGAGCAGTTCTTC. The full variable domain, its missing parts supplied by reference TRBV5-5 and TRBJ2-1, is DAGVTQSPTHLIKTRGQQVTLRCSPISGHKSVSWYQQVLGQGPQFIFQYYEKEERGRGNFPDRFSARQFPNYSSELNVNALLLGDSALYLCASSLTGALADEQFFGPGTRLTVL.

The rearrangement joins TRBV11-2 to TRBJ2-1; 7 bases fit TRBD2. The CDR3 totals 15 residues. V gave up 4 bases and J gave up 10 bases; unmatched junction bases: 13. Per germline, CDR1 SGHAT and CDR2 FQNNGV. The CDR3 bases are TGTGCCAGCAGCTGGGGGGGGAGCGGGGCAGGAGAGCAGTTCTTC. Its translation: CASSWGGSGAGEQFF.

The chain is built from TRBV10-3 and TRBJ2-5; D gene ambiguous. Germline V gives CDR1 ENHRY, CDR2 SYGVKD. With 4 bases removed from V and 5 bases from J, the gap between germline ends came to 11 bases. The CDR3 has 13 amino acids. CDR3 nucleotides: TGTGCCATCAGTGCTCAATTCGGGGAGACCCAGTACTTC. Translating it yields CAISAQFGETQYF.

This clone was observed a single time. The J gene is TRBJ1-5, the V gene TRBV12-5; tentatively, D is TRBD1 (5 bases). Trimming cost V 1 base and J 2 bases, with 12 bases left between them. CDR1 and CDR2 (germline): LGHNT, FRNRAP. The CDR3 length is 16 residues. The CDR3: CASGLAITGGNQPQHF. In DNA, the CDR3 is TGTGCTAGTGGTTTGGCCATCACGGGGGGCAATCAGCCCCAGCATTTT.

This clone occurred once. The chain links TRBV29-1 to TRBJ2-3; tentatively, D is TRBD1 (5 bases). There are 14 residues in the CDR3. V lost 0 bases and J 5 bases, leaving 12 bases between the germline ends. CDR1 is SQVTM, CDR2 ANQGSEA, per germline. CDR3 in amino acids: CSVEDPGMGDTQYF. CDR3 bases: TGCAGCGTTGAAGATCCAGGGATGGGAGATACGCAGTATTTT.

The rearrangement links TRBV18 to TRBJ1-2; possibly TRBD1 for D (5 bases). Germline V gene data show CDR1 as KGHSH and CDR2 as LQKENI. The V and J ends lost 3 bases and 0 bases respectively, with 11 bases between them. The CDR3 consists of 15 residues. As DNA, the CDR3 is TGTGCCAGCTCACCGACAGCGGGACCTAACTATGGCTACACCTTC. Its translation: CASSPTAGPNYGYTF.

The chain combines TRBV7-2 with TRBJ2-3, with D perhaps matching TRBD2 (5 bases). The CDR3 length is 12 residues. V was pared by 3 bases and J by 8 bases, with 9 bases between. CDR1 SGHTA and CDR2 FQGNSA come from the germline V gene. The CDR3 is CASSFAGSTQYF. The CDR3 DNA is TGTGCCAGCAGCTTCGCGGGCAGTACGCAGTATTTT.

A single count supports this clone. V is TRBV18 and J is TRBJ1-1, with TRBD1 as a possible D gene (6 bases). The germline V and J ends were trimmed by 3 bases and 7 bases, with 9 bases remaining between them. CDR3 length: 12 residues. From germline, CDR1 is KGHSH and CDR2 LQKENI. The CDR3 loop is CASSPDRSEAFF. The DNA for the CDR3 is TGTGCCAGCTCACCCGACAGGAGTGAAGCTTTCTTT.

The chain joins TRBV21-1 to TRBJ1-5; the table's D call, TRBD1, has no DNA check behind it. TRBV21-1 has pseudogene status. This CDR3 region has 12 residues. In DNA, the CDR3 is TGTGCCAGCAGCAAAGTGGCTCAGCCCCAGCATTTT. It specifies CASSKVAQPQHF.

The chain recombines TRBV13 with TRBJ2-2, with 9 nucleotides matching TRBD1. The J segment lost 2 bases and the V segment lost 0 bases, leaving 1 base of the junction unmatched. This CDR3 has 16 residues. Germline CDR1 reads PRHDT; CDR2 reads FYEKMQ (reference sequence). The CDR3 coding sequence is TGTGCCAGCAGCTTAGGGGGACAGGGAAACACCGGGGAGCTGTTTTTT. Amino acids: CASSLGGQGNTGELFF.

The gene calls are TRBV5-1 and TRBJ2-1; 10 bases agree with TRBD1. Per the germline V gene, CDR1 is SGHRS and CDR2 is YFSETQ. The CDR3 extends over 15 amino acids. J was trimmed by 4 bases and V by 5 bases; bases with no gene match: 6. The CDR3 spells CASRPTGGGYNEQFF. Written as DNA, the CDR3 is TGCGCCAGCAGGCCGACAGGGGGCGGGTACAATGAGCAGTTCTTC.

The chain combines TRBV12-3 or TRBV12-4 with TRBJ1-2; TRBD1 might be the D (5 bases). CDR3 length: 13 residues. Trimming cost V 5 bases and J 8 bases, with 15 bases left between them. The CDR3 spells CASSHRGSRGYTF. In nucleotides, the CDR3 is TGTGCCAGCAGTCACCGGGGGTCGAGGGGCTACACCTTC.

The rearrangement links TRBV9 to TRBJ2-2; 8 bases map to TRBD2. J gave up 8 bases and V 0 bases, and 3 bases lay outside the gene matches. This CDR3 has 14 residues. The germline V gene has CDR1 SGDLS and CDR2 YYNGEE. The CDR3: CASSVVAGGGELFF. CDR3 nucleotides: TGTGCCAGCAGCGTAGTCGCGGGAGGTGGGGAGCTGTTTTTT. Supplemented by reference TRBV9 and TRBJ2-2, the full variable domain reads DSGVTQTPKHLITATGQRVTLRCSPRSGDLSVYWYQQSLDQGLQFLIQYYNGEERAKGNILERFSAQQFPDLHSELNLSSLELGDSALYFCASSVVAGGGELFFGEGSRLTVL.

This clone was found once. The chain links TRBV29-1 to TRBJ1-3; the D is unclear. The germline V and J ends were trimmed by 5 bases and 1 base, with 6 bases remaining between them. The CDR3 totals 12 residues. Germline values: CDR1 SQVTM, CDR2 ANQGSEA. CDR3 region: CSVQESGNTIYF. Here the CDR3 DNA reads TGCAGCGTTCAGGAATCTGGAAACACCATATATTTT.

This chain links TRBV19 with TRBJ1-1, with D hard to call. CDR1 is LNHDA, CDR2 SQIVND, per germline (reference sequence). V was cut by 2 bases and J by 8 bases, with 15 bases left in between. The CDR3 extends over 14 amino acids. CDR3 nucleotide sequence: TGTGCCAGTAGTATAAATATCCCGGGAGGGGAAGCTTTCTTT. Its protein is CASSINIPGGEAFF.

The table lists this clone with a count of one. V usage is TRBV7-9 and J usage is TRBJ1-4; D perhaps matches TRBD1 (5 bases). Per the germline V gene, CDR1 is SEHNR and CDR2 is FQNEAQ (reference sequence). The CDR3 runs 13 residues. V shed 5 bases and J shed 8 bases, with 12 bases lying between them. The CDR3 loop reads CASSPTGEEKLFF. CDR3 coding DNA: TGTGCCAGCAGCCCAACGGGGGAGGAAAAACTGTTTTTT. Filled out from reference TRBV7-9 and TRBJ1-4, the complete variable domain reads DTGVSQNPRHKITKRGQNVTFRCDPISEHNRLYWYRQTLGQGPEFLTYFQNEAQLEKSRLLSDRFSAERPKGSFSTLEIQRTEQGDSAMYLCASSPTGEEKLFFGSGTQLSVL.

This sequence joins TRBV11-3 and TRBJ2-1; 14 bases align to TRBD2. Germline-derived CDR1 and CDR2 are SGHNT and YENEEA. The CDR3 is 15 residues long. With V trimmed by 5 bases and J by 8 bases, 5 bases remained unmatched. The chain's CDR3 is CASSPGTSGSYEQFF. The CDR3 DNA reads as TGTGCCAGCAGCCCGGGGACTAGCGGGAGCTATGAGCAGTTCTTC. The full variable domain, with the rest looked up from reference TRBV11-3 and TRBJ2-1, is EAGVVQSPRYKIIEKKQPVAFWCNPISGHNTLYWYLQNLGQGPELLIRYENEEAVDDSQLPKDRFSAERLKGVDSTLKIQPAELGDSAVYLCASSPGTSGSYEQFFGPGTRLTVL.

The chain is built from TRBV19 and TRBJ1-4; D is perhaps TRBD1 (6 bases). The V end was cut by 6 bases, the J end by 0 bases, with 11 bases between. The CDR3 sequence is 15 residues long. Germline V gene data show CDR1 as LNHDA and CDR2 as SQIVND (reference sequence). The CDR3 loop reads CASSNGQSTNEKLFF. DNA for the CDR3: TGTGCCAGTAGCAATGGACAGTCAACTAATGAAAAACTGTTTTTT.

V gene TRBV5-4 combines with J gene TRBJ2-2; D gene unclear. The CDR3 sequence is 13 residues long. CDR1 and CDR2 from the germline V gene are SGHNT and YYREEE (reference sequence). V was shortened by 4 bases and J by 6 bases, with 10 bases between the two germline ends. In nucleotides, the CDR3 is TGTGCCAGCAGCGGAGCTTCGGCCGGGGAGCTGTTTTTT. As protein: CASSGASAGELFF.

This chain uses TRBV11-1 with TRBJ2-6; no definite D call. This CDR3 is built from 15 residues. Germline V gives CDR1 SGHAT, CDR2 FQDESV (reference sequence). With 3 bases removed from V and 0 bases from J, the gap between germline ends came to 6 bases. The CDR3 nucleotides read TGTGCCAGCAGCTTTGTTAACTCTGGGGCCAACGTCCTGACTTTC. Translating gives CASSFVNSGANVLTF.

The chain joins TRBV29-1 to TRBJ1-2; 12 nucleotides match TRBD1. CDR1 is SQVTM, CDR2 ANQGSEA, per germline. Trimming at V came to 5 bases and at J to 1 base, leaving 8 bases not matched to a gene. CDR3 size: 16 residues. CDR3 DNA sequence: TGCAGCGTTACCGGGACAGGGGGCGCCCATAACTATGGCTACACCTTC. It codes for CSVTGTGGAHNYGYTF.